This entry concerns a single TCR beta chain. The data were obtained in a study of blood T cell repertoires in COVID-19. Study in general: Specimens from acute and convalescent COVID-19 originated in the United States, Italy and Spain. T cells, B-cell-depleted T cells, or PBMCs supplied cDNA or gDNA.

V lost 1 base, J lost 4 bases, and 8 bases lay in between. Germline assignment: CDR1 MGHRA and CDR2 YSYEKL. The CDR3 is 14 amino acids. As processed by the authors: Reference gene primer amplification gave estimated nucleated cell counts. The repertoire was sequenced with immunoSEQ multiplex PCR; TCRdb's copy has only in-frame clones and lacks some. Clonal size and the V and J genes are those of that table, whereas D and trimming came from the DNA. The sample holds about 73,000 clones; approximately 92% are singletons and the top ten take roughly 8.8%. The genes are TRBV4-1 and TRBJ1-3; no clear D gene. Sequenced material: peripheral blood. This clonotype was sampled from a man aged 80 or over with acute or convalescent COVID-19. Here the CDR3 reads CASSQGRPGNTIYF. In DNA form, the CDR3 reads TGCGCCAGCAGCCAAGGGAGACCCGGAAACACCATATATTTT.